This section outlines one T cell receptor (beta chain) sequence together with its context. Its antigen is as yet unknown. The entry originates in a study of cytomegalovirus exposure and HLA in healthy donors. Findings of the study overall: An observed cluster of highly shared sequence variants was recorded as a likely sequencing artifact. Presence/absence analysis assumed near-uniform sequencing depth across donors. Fewer N-insertions than the approximately 610-donor mean were reportedly shown by an Asian-associated ancestry cluster in a later analysis. Confirmation was obtained in vitro that a few CMV-associated chains are specific for CMV antigens.

This CDR3 is 14 amino acids long. Germline CDR1 MNHEY, CDR2 SMNVEV (reference sequence). V was pared by 3 bases and J by 8 bases, with 9 bases of the junction left unmatched. Amplification used 60 Vbeta primers and 13 Jbeta primers. Libraries were prepared by immunoSEQ multiplex PCR; TCRdb keeps only in-frame clonotypes and omits some of them. Of 140,000 to 150,000 clones listed, over 75% are singletons. Sequencing was done on a sample of PBMCs. The sequence was collected from a woman aged 40 to 50 in good health and CMV-seronegative. The chain uses TRBV27 and TRBJ1-2; 7 bases align to TRBD1. The CDR3 DNA reads as TGTGCCAGCAGTTTTATGCCGACAGGGTCCGGCTACACCTTC. Amino acids: CASSFMPTGSGYTF.